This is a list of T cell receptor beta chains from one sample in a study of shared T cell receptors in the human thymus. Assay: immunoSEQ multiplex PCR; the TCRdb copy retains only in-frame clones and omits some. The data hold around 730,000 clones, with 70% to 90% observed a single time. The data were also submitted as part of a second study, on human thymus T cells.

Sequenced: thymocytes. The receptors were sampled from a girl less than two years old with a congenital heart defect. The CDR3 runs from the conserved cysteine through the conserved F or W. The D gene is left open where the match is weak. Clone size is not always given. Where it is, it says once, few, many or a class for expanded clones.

cdr3_aa: CASSQGNTGELFF; cdr3_nt: TGTGCCAGTAGCCAGGGGAACACCGGGGAGCTGTTTTTT; d_call: .; j_call: TRBJ2-2; clone_size: .; v_call: TRBV19; cdr3_length: 13
cdr3_aa: CASSSDRDSSYEQYF; cdr3_nt: TGCGCCAGCAGCTCAGACCGGGACAGTTCCTACGAGCAGTACTTC; d_call: TRBD1; j_call: TRBJ2-7; clone_size: few; v_call: TRBV5-1; cdr3_length: 15
cdr3_aa: CASSRRQWDTEAFF; cdr3_nt: TGTGCCAGCAGTAGGCGGCAGTGGGACACTGAAGCTTTCTTT; d_call: .; j_call: TRBJ1-1; clone_size: .; v_call: TRBV27; cdr3_length: 14
cdr3_aa: CASSLRGRKYYEQYF; cdr3_nt: TGTGCCAGCAGTTTGCGGGGACGAAAGTACTACGAGCAGTACTTC; d_call: .; j_call: TRBJ2-7; clone_size: .; v_call: TRBV28; cdr3_length: 15
cdr3_aa: CASSEDRGDQPQHF; cdr3_nt: TGTGCCAGCAGTGAGGACAGGGGGGATCAGCCCCAGCATTTT; d_call: TRBD1; j_call: TRBJ1-5; clone_size: .; v_call: TRBV2; cdr3_length: 14
cdr3_aa: CATKGGQGIWHGYTF; cdr3_nt: TGTGCCACCAAGGGAGGACAGGGGATATGGCATGGCTACACCTTC; d_call: TRBD1; j_call: TRBJ1-2; clone_size: .; v_call: TRBV15; cdr3_length: 15
cdr3_aa: CASSHRTGVDGSPLHF; cdr3_nt: TGCGCCAGCAGCCACCGAACAGGGGTCGATGGTTCACCCCTCCACTTT; d_call: TRBD1; j_call: TRBJ1-6; clone_size: .; v_call: TRBV5-1; cdr3_length: 16
cdr3_aa: CASSLVSGVQKRAFF; cdr3_nt: TGCGCCAGCAGCTTGGTGAGTGGGGTCCAGAAGCGGGCTTTCTTT; d_call: .; j_call: TRBJ1-1; clone_size: .; v_call: TRBV5-1; cdr3_length: 15
cdr3_aa: CASGLVWGGRASVNTEAFF; cdr3_nt: TGTGCTAGTGGTTTGGTATGGGGGGGAAGGGCCTCGGTGAACACTGAAGCTTTCTTT; d_call: .; j_call: TRBJ1-1; clone_size: .; v_call: TRBV12-5; cdr3_length: 19
cdr3_aa: CAAKGASHTEAFF; cdr3_nt: TGTGCCGCTAAAGGGGCCAGTCACACTGAAGCTTTCTTT; d_call: .; j_call: TRBJ1-1; clone_size: .; v_call: TRBV19; cdr3_length: 13
cdr3_aa: CASTRKKGTSGGGYNEQFF; cdr3_nt: TGCGCCAGCACAAGAAAAAAAGGGACTAGCGGGGGGGGCTACAATGAGCAGTTCTTC; d_call: TRBD2; j_call: TRBJ2-1; clone_size: .; v_call: TRBV4-1; cdr3_length: 19
cdr3_aa: CASSPRTDPYEQYF; cdr3_nt: TGTGCCAGCAGTCCCCGGACAGATCCCTACGAGCAGTACTTC; d_call: .; j_call: TRBJ2-7; clone_size: .; v_call: TRBV27; cdr3_length: 14
cdr3_aa: CASSVAEGQGVGDEKLFF; cdr3_nt: TGTGCCAGCAGCGTAGCTGAGGGACAGGGGGTCGGCGATGAAAAACTGTTTTTT; d_call: TRBD1; j_call: TRBJ1-4; clone_size: .; v_call: TRBV9; cdr3_length: 18
cdr3_aa: CASSQDPELVKGGRTNEKLFF; cdr3_nt: TGTGCCAGCAGCCAAGATCCCGAGCTGGTTAAAGGGGGCAGGACCAATGAAAAACTGTTTTTT; d_call: TRBD1; j_call: TRBJ1-4; clone_size: .; v_call: TRBV4-2; cdr3_length: 21
cdr3_aa: CASSLTGVGTEAFF; cdr3_nt: TGTGCCAGCAGTTTAACAGGGGTTGGCACTGAAGCTTTCTTT; d_call: TRBD1; j_call: TRBJ1-1; clone_size: .; v_call: TRBV27; cdr3_length: 14
cdr3_aa: CASSVEEGEGYEQYF; cdr3_nt: TGTGCCAGCAGCGTAGAGGAGGGCGAGGGCTACGAGCAGTACTTC; d_call: .; j_call: TRBJ2-7; clone_size: .; v_call: TRBV9; cdr3_length: 15
cdr3_aa: CASSETGGGYNSPLHF; cdr3_nt: TGTGCCAGCAGTGAGACAGGCGGGGGGTATAATTCACCCCTCCACTTT; d_call: .; j_call: TRBJ1-6; clone_size: .; v_call: TRBV2; cdr3_length: 16
cdr3_aa: CASSVYRDRDEKLFF; cdr3_nt: TGTGCCAGCAGCGTGTACCGGGACAGGGATGAAAAACTGTTTTTT; d_call: TRBD1; j_call: TRBJ1-4; clone_size: .; v_call: TRBV5-8; cdr3_length: 15
cdr3_aa: CASSLPTGGGGYYEQYF; cdr3_nt: TGTGCCAGCAGCTTACCGACCGGCGGGGGGGGTTACTACGAGCAGTACTTC; d_call: TRBD2; j_call: TRBJ2-7; clone_size: .; v_call: TRBV11-2; cdr3_length: 17
cdr3_aa: CATSAVTGQNNSPLHF; cdr3_nt: TGTGCCACCAGCGCAGTGACCGGACAGAATAATTCACCCCTCCACTTT; d_call: .; j_call: TRBJ1-6; clone_size: .; v_call: TRBV15; cdr3_length: 16
cdr3_aa: CASSLDMGRGPLETQYF; cdr3_nt: TGTGCCAGCAGCTTAGATATGGGGCGGGGACCCTTAGAGACCCAGTACTTC; d_call: .; j_call: TRBJ2-5; clone_size: .; v_call: TRBV11-3; cdr3_length: 17
cdr3_aa: CASSYSLLDTQYF; cdr3_nt: TGTGCCAGCAGTTACTCCTTACTAGATACGCAGTATTTT; d_call: .; j_call: TRBJ2-3; clone_size: .; v_call: TRBV6-5; cdr3_length: 13
cdr3_aa: CASRLGTANEKLFF; cdr3_nt: TGTGCCAGCCGCCTTGGGACAGCGAATGAAAAACTGTTTTTT; d_call: TRBD1; j_call: TRBJ1-4; clone_size: .; v_call: TRBV19; cdr3_length: 14
cdr3_aa: CASSQDRGGCEQFF; cdr3_nt: TGTGCCAGCAGCCAGGACAGGGGAGGATGTGAGCAGTTCTTC; d_call: TRBD1; j_call: TRBJ2-1; clone_size: .; v_call: TRBV7-2; cdr3_length: 14
cdr3_aa: CASRGDRVKDYEQYF; cdr3_nt: TGTGCCAGCAGGGGTGACAGGGTAAAGGACTACGAGCAGTACTTC; d_call: TRBD1; j_call: TRBJ2-7; clone_size: .; v_call: TRBV7-8; cdr3_length: 15
cdr3_aa: CASSQTGTGLNQPQHF; cdr3_nt: TGTGCCAGCAGCCAGACTGGGACAGGGTTGAATCAGCCCCAGCATTTT; d_call: TRBD1; j_call: TRBJ1-5; clone_size: .; v_call: TRBV11-2; cdr3_length: 16
cdr3_aa: CASSQGSSDRTTEAFF; cdr3_nt: TGTGCCAGCAGCCAGGGGAGTTCCGACAGGACCACTGAAGCTTTCTTT; d_call: .; j_call: TRBJ1-1; clone_size: once; v_call: TRBV7-2; cdr3_length: 16
cdr3_aa: CASDPTGGNNEQFF; cdr3_nt: TGTGCCAGCGATCCAACGGGGGGCAACAATGAGCAGTTCTTC; d_call: .; j_call: TRBJ2-1; clone_size: .; v_call: TRBV18; cdr3_length: 14
cdr3_aa: CASSPRQGPGYTF; cdr3_nt: TGTGCCAGCAGCCCCCGACAGGGCCCCGGCTACACCTTC; d_call: TRBD1; j_call: TRBJ1-2; clone_size: .; v_call: TRBV7-9; cdr3_length: 13
cdr3_aa: CASSLFSGGADTQYF; cdr3_nt: TGTGCCAGCAGCTTATTTAGCGGGGGAGCAGATACGCAGTATTTT; d_call: TRBD2; j_call: TRBJ2-3; clone_size: .; v_call: TRBV13; cdr3_length: 15
cdr3_aa: CASSNLGDTHNSPLHF; cdr3_nt: TGTGCCAGCAGCAATCTGGGGGACACCCATAATTCACCCCTCCACTTT; d_call: .; j_call: TRBJ1-6; clone_size: .; v_call: TRBV9; cdr3_length: 16
cdr3_aa: CASSQEVWGRGTDHPQHF; cdr3_nt: TGCGCCAGCAGCCAAGAGGTATGGGGCAGGGGGACTGATCACCCCCAGCATTTT; d_call: TRBD1; j_call: TRBJ1-5; clone_size: .; v_call: TRBV4-1; cdr3_length: 18
cdr3_aa: CASSYRQGAEAFF; cdr3_nt: TGTGCCAGCAGTTACCGACAGGGGGCAGAAGCTTTCTTT; d_call: TRBD1; j_call: TRBJ1-1; clone_size: few; v_call: TRBV6-6; cdr3_length: 13
cdr3_aa: CASSLSWLRQGAANYGYTF; cdr3_nt: TGTGCCAGCAGCTTATCTTGGCTTCGGCAGGGGGCAGCTAACTATGGCTACACCTTC; d_call: TRBD1; j_call: TRBJ1-2; clone_size: .; v_call: TRBV5-6; cdr3_length: 19
cdr3_aa: CASSPSPQGTGYTF; cdr3_nt: TGTGCCAGCAGCCCATCCCCCCAGGGGACGGGCTACACCTTC; d_call: .; j_call: TRBJ1-2; clone_size: .; v_call: TRBV7-3; cdr3_length: 14
cdr3_aa: CASSLQALKDTQYF; cdr3_nt: TGTGCCAGCAGTCTGCAGGCTCTTAAGGATACGCAGTATTTT; d_call: .; j_call: TRBJ2-3; clone_size: .; v_call: TRBV27; cdr3_length: 14
cdr3_aa: CASSRDRGGLFF; cdr3_nt: TGTGCCAGCAGCCGGGACAGGGGAGGACTGTTTTTT; d_call: TRBD1; j_call: TRBJ1-4; clone_size: .; v_call: TRBV7-9; cdr3_length: 12
cdr3_aa: CAGSSGGGSSYNEQFF; cdr3_nt: TGTGCCGGCAGCTCTGGCGGGGGGAGCTCCTACAATGAGCAGTTCTTC; d_call: TRBD2; j_call: TRBJ2-1; clone_size: .; v_call: TRBV5-6; cdr3_length: 16
cdr3_aa: CASSWRGQGAWGYTF; cdr3_nt: TGTGCCAGCAGCTGGCGGGGACAGGGGGCATGGGGCTACACCTTC; d_call: TRBD1; j_call: TRBJ1-2; clone_size: once; v_call: TRBV5-4; cdr3_length: 15
cdr3_aa: CASSIQKGFEHGYTF; cdr3_nt: TGTGCCAGTAGTATACAGAAGGGGTTTGAACATGGCTACACCTTC; d_call: .; j_call: TRBJ1-2; clone_size: .; v_call: TRBV19; cdr3_length: 15
cdr3_aa: CASSWAPGGPGELFF; cdr3_nt: TGTGCCAGCAGTTGGGCTCCGGGGGGCCCCGGGGAGCTGTTTTTT; d_call: .; j_call: TRBJ2-2; clone_size: .; v_call: TRBV27; cdr3_length: 15
cdr3_aa: CASSRGGRMNTEAFF; cdr3_nt: TGTGCCAGCAGCCGGGGGGGACGGATGAACACTGAAGCTTTCTTT; d_call: .; j_call: TRBJ1-1; clone_size: .; v_call: TRBV28; cdr3_length: 15
cdr3_aa: CSVARKAGQGGKETQYF; cdr3_nt: TGCAGCGTCGCTAGAAAAGCTGGACAGGGGGGAAAAGAGACCCAGTACTTC; d_call: TRBD1; j_call: TRBJ2-5; clone_size: .; v_call: TRBV29-1; cdr3_length: 17
cdr3_aa: CASSGDRASNSPLHF; cdr3_nt: TGTGCCAGCAGCGGCGACAGGGCGAGTAATTCCCCCCTCCACTTT; d_call: TRBD1; j_call: TRBJ1-6; clone_size: .; v_call: TRBV6-5; cdr3_length: 15
cdr3_aa: CASSYQGADNSPLHF; cdr3_nt: TGTGCCAGCAGTTATCAGGGGGCAGATAATTCACCCCTCCACTTT; d_call: TRBD1; j_call: TRBJ1-6; clone_size: once; v_call: TRBV28; cdr3_length: 15
cdr3_aa: CASSRRDSHPYGYTF; cdr3_nt: TGTGCCAGTAGTAGGAGGGACTCTCATCCCTATGGCTACACCTTC; d_call: .; j_call: TRBJ1-2; clone_size: .; v_call: TRBV19; cdr3_length: 15
cdr3_aa: CASSSGFPLGGTQYF; cdr3_nt: TGTGCCAGCAGTTCGGGGTTCCCCCTAGGGGGTACGCAGTATTTT; d_call: .; j_call: TRBJ2-3; clone_size: .; v_call: TRBV6-5; cdr3_length: 15
cdr3_aa: CASSLEVGQREIWLYF; cdr3_nt: TGTGCCAGCAGCTTAGAAGTGGGACAGAGGGAAATCTGGCTGTACTTC; d_call: TRBD1; j_call: TRBJ2-7; clone_size: few; v_call: TRBV7-2; cdr3_length: 16